This TCR beta chain was found in a study of blood T cell repertoires in COVID-19 (TCRdb year 2020). Regarding the research as a whole: Samples from collaborators originated in the United States, Italy and Spain and spanned both the acute and convalescent phases of COVID-19. The prospective study material was composed of cDNA or gDNA derived from T cells, B-cell-depleted T cells, or PBMCs. Where HLA class I and class II types were available, the types were taken from metadata supplied by the sample provider, not from assay-based typing. The samples were drawn from the first 160 participants of the ongoing ImmuneRACE study and from 1,254 subjects provided by 6 global collaborators. Deeply sampled blood TCRbeta repertoires from subjects exposed to, actively infected with, or recovered from COVID-19 were included in the dataset. The repertoires were made available in a free public database intended to serve as a resource for research on the immune response to SARS-CoV-2. Nearly every sample came with metadata listing a de-identified subject ID, COVID-19 status, age in years and sex. Summary of the overall study and its limitations: Clinical and demographic metadata were provided uncurated, with the amount varying by source and participant.

In the case of this clone: The target of this receptor is not known. No base quality information exists; no much larger clone differs at one position.

Taken from cysteine to phenylalanine, the CDR3 has 15 residues. The CDR3 DNA has 45 bases and is translated from base 1. The junction carries 13 bases between V and J, which are trimmed by 0 bases and 5 bases respectively. According to the germline V gene, CDR1 reads LGHNA and CDR2 reads YSLEER. Whole blood was collected in K2EDTA tubes by collaborating institutions according to the institutions' own protocols. Collaborator samples were shipped for TCRbeta analysis as frozen whole blood, isolated PBMCs, or DNA extracted from either sample type. TCRbeta CDR3 regions were amplified from genomic DNA by means of the immunoSEQ Assay, a bias-controlled multiplex PCR. The study's processing was this. The number of nucleated cells in each sample was estimated by amplification of reference gene primers within the assay. To quantify the absolute abundance of each unique TCRbeta CDR3 rearrangement, sequence reads were collapsed and filtered. For each sample, productive Simpson clonality was calculated as the square root of Simpson's diversity index across productive rearrangements. TCRdb's version of the immuneACCESS table is confined to in-frame rearrangements and falls short of the full clone set. An unresolved V gene accounts for under half of the shortfall where checked; the remainder is of unknown origin. V and J calls and clone size come straight from that table; D and trimming were deduced from the DNA. The sample yields tens of thousands of clones; around 88% were counted once. Of the sample, 35% to 45% is held by the ten largest clones.

The rearrangement combines TRBV4-3 with TRBJ2-5; the D gene is perhaps TRBD1, from 6 matching bases. The TCR was taken from a woman older than 75 with active or convalescent COVID-19. Sequenced: peripheral blood. The DNA sequence is TGCGCCAGCAGCCAAGATAGAACAGGGTTGGAGACCCAGTACTTC. It specifies CASSQDRTGLETQYF.